One and the same sample provided the 5 T cell receptor beta chains below, sequenced in a study of identical twins. TCRdb recomputed calls from the 5' RACE reads with MiXCR, one row per CDR3 protein. Of some 500,000 distinct CDR3 sequences in the sample, 22% were seen once. These same data were also listed under a study on T cells expressing NK-cell markers.

The sequencing sample was made of CD4+ T cells sorted from blood. Every receptor here comes from a woman aged 18-30 years in good health.

This clonotype was counted between two and nine times. The chain combines TRBV20-1 with TRBJ2-7; perhaps TRBD2 as D (5 bases). V lost 1 base to trimming and J lost 0 bases, with 10 bases between them. This CDR3 spans 14 amino acids. CDR1 DFQATT and CDR2 SNEGSKA come from the germline V gene (reference sequence). The CDR3 DNA reads as TGCAGTGCTAGAGCTCGGGGAGCCTCCTACGAGCAGTACTTC. Encoded protein: CSARARGASYEQYF.

This chain uses TRBV5-6 with TRBJ1-2; possibly TRBD1 for D (5 bases). The V gene's germline CDR1 is SGHDT and CDR2 YYEEEE. Trimming shortened V by 4 bases and J by 5 bases, and 18 bases separated the two germline ends. This CDR3 contains 15 residues. CDR3 sequence (DNA): TGTGCCAGCAGCGCCCAGACAGAAACCTTATATGGCTACACCTTC. Amino acids: CASSAQTETLYGYTF.

This clonotype occurred many times. The chain links TRBV10-3 to TRBJ2-1; TRBD2 matches at 9 bases. The V segment lost 11 bases and the J segment 4 bases; nucleotides outside the gene matches: 12. CDR1 is ENHRY and CDR2 is SYGVKD in the germline V gene. This CDR3 is 15 amino acids long. CDR3 sequence: CASGTGLAIYNEQFF. In nucleotides, the CDR3 is TGTGCCTCGGGGACGGGACTAGCCATATACAATGAGCAGTTCTTC.

The V gene is TRBV6-1, the J gene TRBJ2-1; 11 nucleotides agree with TRBD2. J lost 10 bases, V lost 7 bases, and 15 bases had no gene match. This CDR3 contains 16 residues. The V gene's germline CDR1 is MNHNS and CDR2 SASEGT. CDR3 protein: CASTSTGTSGLREQFF. In nucleotides, the CDR3 is TGTGCCAGCACATCCACCGGGACTAGCGGCCTTCGGGAGCAGTTCTTC.

The chain carries TRBV24-1 and TRBJ2-3, with D possibly matching TRBD2 (6 bases). Trimming left V 3 bases short and J 1 base short, with 13 bases between. The germline V gene encodes CDR1 KGHDR and CDR2 SFDVKD. The CDR3 is 16 residues long. In nucleotides, the CDR3 is TGTGCCACCAGTGATCCTCGACTAGGCGGCACAGATACGCAGTATTTT. Amino acids: CATSDPRLGGTDTQYF.